These 18 T cell receptor beta chains were all obtained from the same sample, sequenced in a study of shared clonotypes between healthy human individuals. Repertoires were generated with immunoSEQ multiplex PCR, while TCRdb's copy carries only in-frame clones and drops some. The repertoire holds about 500,000 clones, with 75% to 80% as singletons. Sequencing used PBMCs. These receptors were obtained from a woman aged 40 to 49 in good health. Some clones in this sample may be carry-over from other donors' samples.

This chain links TRBV6-5 with TRBJ2-3; D remains ambiguous. The germline V gene has CDR1 MNHEY and CDR2 SVGAGI. Trimming shortened V by 0 bases and J by 0 bases, and 7 bases separated the two germline ends. CDR3 size: 15 residues. CDR3 DNA sequence: TGTGCCAGCAGTTACTCCCGTGCTAGCACAGATACGCAGTATTTT. It codes for CASSYSRASTDTQYF.

The gene calls are TRBV7-3 and TRBJ2-3; D remains unclear. Germline-derived CDR1 and CDR2 are SGHTA and FQGTGA. The V and J ends lost 2 bases and 0 bases respectively, with 9 bases between them. This CDR3 comprises 15 residues. The CDR3 sequence is CASSLSLQSTDTQYF. DNA for the CDR3: TGTGCCAGCAGCTTATCCCTACAGAGCACAGATACGCAGTATTTT.

This chain uses TRBV27 with TRBJ2-5; D ambiguous. Germline assignment: CDR1 MNHEY and CDR2 SMNVEV (reference sequence). The V and J ends lost 5 bases and 5 bases respectively, with 12 bases between them. The CDR3 is 13 residues long. CDR3 region: CASSVRPGETQYF. The DNA of the CDR3 is TGTGCCAGCAGTGTTCGTCCTGGGGAGACCCAGTACTTC.

This clone showed up just a few times. V is TRBV19 and J is TRBJ2-7; 10 bases fit TRBD2. Germline assignment: CDR1 LNHDA and CDR2 SQIVND (reference sequence). Trimming took 10 bases from V and 3 from J; bases not matched to a gene: 3. The CDR3 covers 12 residues. The CDR3 sequence: CATASGSYEQYF. The CDR3 nucleotides are TGTGCCACCGCTAGCGGGAGCTACGAGCAGTACTTC.

A note on this clone: A much bigger clone sits one base away, suggesting this may be a read error. V usage is TRBV30 and J usage is TRBJ2-5; 8 nucleotides match TRBD2. The germline V gene has CDR1 GTSNPN and CDR2 SVGIG (reference sequence). The ends lost 4 bases at V and 7 bases at J; junction bases unmatched: 11. The CDR3 is made up of 14 amino acids. CDR3 DNA sequence: TGTGCCTGGACTCGACTAGCGAACAAAGGGACCCAGTACTTC. Protein: CAWTRLANKGTQYF. Full variable domain (rest looked up from reference TRBV30 and TRBJ2-5): SQTIHQWPATLVQPVGSPLSLECTVEGTSNPNLYWYRQAAGRGLQLLFYSVGIGQISSEVPQNLSASRPQDRQFILSSKKLLLSDSGFYLCAWTRLANKGTQYFGPGTRLLVL.

The gene calls are TRBV9 and TRBJ2-7, with D tentatively TRBD2 (5 bases). This CDR3 contains 13 residues. Germline assignment: CDR1 SGDLS and CDR2 YYNGEE. The V gene lost 2 bases and the J gene lost 2 bases, with 8 bases spanning the gap. The CDR3 here is CASSVGLTYEQYF. DNA of the CDR3: TGTGCCAGCAGCGTTGGACTGACCTACGAGCAGTACTTC. Supplemented by reference TRBV9 and TRBJ2-7, the full variable domain reads DSGVTQTPKHLITATGQRVTLRCSPRSGDLSVYWYQQSLDQGLQFLIQYYNGEERAKGNILERFSAQQFPDLHSELNLSSLELGDSALYFCASSVGLTYEQYFGPGTRLTVT.

The chain links TRBV5-1 to TRBJ1-2; 9 nucleotides match TRBD1. V lost 0 bases and J lost 7; bases outside the gene matches: 4. This CDR3 is built from 14 residues. CDR1 is SGHRS, CDR2 YFSETQ, per germline. DNA of the CDR3: TGCGCCAGCAGCTTGGAGGGACAGGGTGCTGGCTACACCTTC. It is translated as CASSLEGQGAGYTF. The full variable domain, in which reference TRBV5-1 and TRBJ1-2 provide the parts outside the CDR3, is KAGVTQTPRYLIKTRGQQVTLSCSPISGHRSVSWYQQTPGQGLQFLFEYFSETQRNKGNFPGRFSGRQFSNSRSEMNVSTLELGDSALYLCASSLEGQGAGYTFGSGTRLTVV.

J is TRBJ1-1 and V is TRBV25-1, with 10 positions matching TRBD1. Germline CDR1 reads MGHDK; CDR2 reads SYGVNS. The CDR3 sequence is 15 residues long. J lost 5 bases, V lost 0 bases, and 3 bases had no gene match. The CDR3 DNA reads as TGTGCCAGCAGTGAATATGGGACAGGGGTGACTGAAGCTTTCTTT. It specifies CASSEYGTGVTEAFF.

This sequence joins TRBV5-6 and TRBJ1-5; possibly TRBD1 for D (5 bases). The CDR3 consists of 14 residues. Germline V gives CDR1 SGHDT, CDR2 YYEEEE. The V end was cut by 4 bases, the J end by 5 bases, with 13 bases between. CDR3 DNA: TGTGCCAGCAGCCGTGGGACGGCCCATCAGCCCCAGCATTTT. Translation gives CASSRGTAHQPQHF. The whole variable domain, filled in from reference TRBV5-6 and TRBJ1-5, reads DAGVTQSPTHLIKTRGQQVTLRCSPKSGHDTVSWYQQALGQGPQFIFQYYEEEERQRGNFPDRFSGHQFPNYSSELNVNALLLGDSALYLCASSRGTAHQPQHFGDGTRLSIL.

This clone has only one observation. The chain joins TRBV5-1 to TRBJ1-1; 10 bases are a match to TRBD1. CDR3 length equals 15 residues. J was trimmed by 7 bases and V by 4 bases; bases with no gene match: 10. From germline, CDR1 is SGHRS and CDR2 YFSETQ. The CDR3 nucleotides read TGCGCCAGCAGCGAGGGGACAGGGGAATACCATGAAGCTTTCTTT. Translation: CASSEGTGEYHEAFF.

This clone was recorded only once. A much larger clone lies one base from this, so it may be a read error. CDR3 protein: CASSVVPELGETQYF. CDR3 in DNA: TGTGCCAGCAGCGTAGTTCCGGAACTAGGGGAGACCCAGTACTTC. This chain joins TRBV9 and TRBJ2-5; TRBD2 might be the D (5 bases). The V gene's germline CDR1 is SGDLS and CDR2 YYNGEE. The length of the CDR3 is 15 residues. V lost 0 bases and J 5 bases, leaving 14 bases between the germline ends.

The genes are TRBV10-2 and TRBJ1-5; D is ambiguous. The V end lost 3 bases, the J end lost 5 bases, and 11 bases lay between the germline ends. This CDR3 is built from 14 residues. The germline gives CDR1 WSHSY, CDR2 SAAADI. CDR3 region: CASSDPGPDQPQHF. The CDR3 DNA reads as TGCGCCAGCAGTGACCCGGGCCCCGATCAGCCCCAGCATTTT.

The V call is TRBV28, the J call TRBJ1-5; TRBD1 agrees at 7 bases. Germline-derived CDR1 and CDR2 are MDHEN and SYDVKM. There are 14 residues in the CDR3. The CDR3, as DNA: TGTGCTGCGTGGGGACAGCGTAGCAATCAGCCCCAGCATTTT. Translated, it gives CAAWGQRSNQPQHF.

This chain links TRBV29-1 with TRBJ1-2; D remains ambiguous. V was cut by 2 bases and J by 4 bases, with 11 bases left in between. The CDR3 loop spans 13 amino acids. Germline lookup yields CDR1 SQVTM and CDR2 ANQGSEA. CDR3 DNA: TGCAGCGTTGAATCGCAGACTACCTATGGCTACACCTTC. The encoded protein is CSVESQTTYGYTF. The full variable domain, its missing parts supplied by reference TRBV29-1 and TRBJ1-2, is SAVISQKPSRDICQRGTSLTIQCQVDSQVTMMFWYRQQPGQSLTLIATANQGSEATYESGFVIDKFPISRPNLTFSTLTVSNMSPEDSSIYLCSVESQTTYGYTFGSGTRLTVV.

The chain links TRBV10-3 to TRBJ2-3, with D perhaps matching TRBD2 (6 bases). Germline assignment: CDR1 ENHRY and CDR2 SYGVKD. The CDR3 spans 14 residues. V gave up 6 bases and J gave up 2 bases, with 12 bases separating them. CDR3 bases: TGTGCCATCAGGATGCCGGGGGACACAGATACGCAGTATTTT. Translation gives CAIRMPGDTDTQYF.

Notes on this clone: This likely reflects a read error, since a far larger clone is one base away. The same CDR3 is also encoded by other DNA sequences in this sample. The V call is TRBV30, the J call TRBJ2-5, with unresolved D. The CDR3 consists of 13 residues. CDR1 and CDR2 from the germline V gene are GTSNPN and SVGIG (reference sequence). The CDR3 sequence: CARSHGSRETQYF. The CDR3 coding sequence is TGTGCTCGGAGTCACGGCAGTCGGGAGACCCAGTACTTC.

This clone was found a few times. The chain links TRBV29-1 to TRBJ1-2, with 9 positions matching TRBD1. V shed 3 bases and J 6 bases; nucleotides not matched to a gene: 5. Germline V gene lookup returns CDR1 SQVTM and CDR2 ANQGSEA. This CDR3 contains 13 residues. The DNA of the CDR3 is TGCAGCGTTGAGAGGACAGGGGAACATGGCTACACCTTC. Its translation is CSVERTGEHGYTF.

With regard to this clone: A read error is the likely source, as a far larger clone sits one nucleotide away. The rearrangement uses TRBV25-1 and TRBJ2-3, with D possibly matching TRBD1 (5 bases). The CDR3 loop spans 14 amino acids. Trimming stripped 5 bases from V and 10 bases from J, with 19 bases between. Germline values: CDR1 MGHDK, CDR2 SYGVNS. CDR3 residues: CASSPTAPTEPQYF. The CDR3 nucleotides read TGTGCCAGCAGTCCGACAGCCCCCACCGAGCCGCAGTATTTT.